A single sample gave rise to the 13 T cell receptor beta chains below, sequenced in a study of OX40 agonist ivuxolimab in advanced cancers. Generated by immunoSEQ multiplex PCR, the TCRdb table keeps only in-frame clones and is missing some. The sample contains approximately 64,000 clones, about 80% of which appear only once. Here the sequenced sample was CD4+ or CD8+ T cells sorted from blood, taken in a trial of the OX40 agonist ivuxolimab. All receptors come from an adult with an advanced solid tumor such as melanoma, head and neck, liver or kidney cancer.

The chain is built from TRBV18 and TRBJ2-7, with D possibly TRBD2 on 6 matching bases. With 0 bases removed from V and 2 bases from J, the gap between germline ends came to 23 bases. This CDR3 is built from 19 residues. CDR1 is KGHSH, CDR2 LQKENI, per germline. DNA for the CDR3: TGTGCCAGCTCACCACCCAGGGTTGCGATCCGGGAGAGCGCCTACGAGCAGTACTTC. Translated: CASSPPRVAIRESAYEQYF.

V is TRBV11-2 and J is TRBJ2-7; 13 bases fit TRBD2. V lost 5 bases to trimming and J lost 7 bases; unmatched junction nucleotides: 5. The CDR3 covers 14 residues. Germline loops: CDR1 SGHAT, CDR2 FQNNGV. In DNA, the CDR3 is TGTGCCAGCAGCCCTCGGACTAGCGGGAGTGAGCAGTACTTC. It translates to CASSPRTSGSEQYF.

The V and J genes are TRBV2 and TRBJ2-1; D call uncertain. Germline CDR1 reads SNHLY; CDR2 reads FYNNEI. The germline V and J ends were trimmed by 4 bases and 6 bases, with 13 bases remaining between them. CDR3 length equals 14 residues. CDR3 DNA sequence: TGTGCCAGCAGTGTTGCCGGATTTTTCAATGAGCAGTTCTTC. Amino acids: CASSVAGFFNEQFF.

V and J are TRBV5-1 and TRBJ2-3; the D is unclear. Trimming cost V 0 bases and J 6 bases, with 17 bases left between them. This CDR3 has 16 amino acids. Germline V gene lookup returns CDR1 SGHRS and CDR2 YFSETQ. The DNA for the CDR3 is TGCGCCAGCAGCTTGGGTTTTTTAGGAGCCGATGATACGCAGTATTTT. Encoded protein: CASSLGFLGADDTQYF.

On this clone: The sample carries other DNA sequences with the same CDR3. The chain uses TRBV9 and TRBJ2-3; D is uncertain. The CDR3 spans 12 residues. The germline V gene encodes CDR1 SGDLS and CDR2 YYNGEE. The V gene lost 0 bases and the J gene lost 6 bases, with 5 bases spanning the gap. The CDR3 DNA sequence: TGTGCCAGCAGCGTAGTAGGGGATACGCAGTATTTT. Translation gives CASSVVGDTQYF.

This clone has more than one count but fewer than ten. The rearrangement joins TRBV30 to TRBJ1-2; TRBD1 aligns across 9 bases. V lost 0 bases and J lost 3; bases outside the gene matches: 5. This CDR3 contains 15 residues. From germline, CDR1 is GTSNPN and CDR2 SVGIG (reference sequence). The CDR3 loop reads CAWSVRGQGHYGYTF. The CDR3 region has the DNA TGTGCCTGGAGTGTCCGGGGACAGGGCCACTATGGCTACACCTTC.

This chain connects TRBV7-3 to TRBJ2-2; a possible D gene is TRBD1 (5 bases). The CDR3 has 15 residues. The V end was cut by 2 bases, the J end by 6 bases, with 13 bases between. Germline CDR1 is SGHTA and CDR2 is FQGTGA. The CDR3 spells CASSLSGKFPGELFF. CDR3 bases: TGTGCCAGCAGCTTATCAGGGAAGTTCCCCGGGGAGCTGTTTTTT.

The chain uses TRBV25-1 and TRBJ2-2; a weak D match, TRBD1 (6 bases). The CDR3 extends over 14 amino acids. V gave up 7 bases and J gave up 4 bases, with 13 bases separating them. Germline CDR1 and CDR2: MGHDK and SYGVNS. The CDR3 loop reads CASTRGALTGELFF. The CDR3 bases are TGTGCCAGCACCAGGGGAGCCCTCACCGGGGAGCTGTTTTTT.

V and J are TRBV7-6 and TRBJ1-1; maybe TRBD1 (5 bases). V was clipped by 5 bases and J by 0 bases, with 19 bases between them. The CDR3 length is 17 residues. Germline CDR1 reads SGHVS; CDR2 reads FNYEAQ. CDR3 sequence: CASSPGGGRGLNTEAFF. CDR3 sequence (DNA): TGTGCCAGCAGCCCCGGTGGAGGGAGGGGTTTGAACACTGAAGCTTTCTTT.

The chain couples TRBV18 to TRBJ1-2; the D is unclear. Between the trimmed V and J ends, which lost 6 bases and 1 base, there was a span of 15 bases. Germline loops: CDR1 KGHSH, CDR2 LQKENI. The CDR3 is 15 amino acids. The CDR3 nucleotides read TGTGCCAGCTCCGACTTAGGACTGAATAACTATGGCTACACCTTC. It encodes CASSDLGLNNYGYTF.

CDR3 DNA sequence: TGTGCCAGCAGCTTGCTTAATAGGATGGACAATGAGCAGTTCTTC. Translating it yields CASSLLNRMDNEQFF. V is TRBV5-6 and J is TRBJ2-1; no definite D call. The CDR3 has 15 residues. The germline V gene encodes CDR1 SGHDT and CDR2 YYEEEE. V lost 1 base, J lost 5 bases, and 13 bases lay in between.

The genes are TRBV2 and TRBJ1-1, with D tentatively TRBD1 (5 bases). V dropped 7 bases and J dropped 0 bases, with 12 bases sitting between them. There are 14 residues in the CDR3. Germline loops: CDR1 SNHLY, CDR2 FYNNEI. CDR3 loop: CASKGQGLNTEAFF. DNA for the CDR3: TGTGCCAGCAAGGGGCAGGGTTTGAACACTGAAGCTTTCTTT.

This clone was observed a few times. V usage is TRBV7-2 and J usage is TRBJ2-1, with TRBD1 matching 7 bases. CDR1 SGHTA and CDR2 FQGNSA come from the germline V gene. This CDR3 contains 13 residues. Unmatched junction bases numbered 3, after V lost 8 bases and J lost 2 bases. The DNA for the CDR3 is TGTGCCAGCGGCAGGGGGACCTACAATGAGCAGTTCTTC. It is translated as CASGRGTYNEQFF.